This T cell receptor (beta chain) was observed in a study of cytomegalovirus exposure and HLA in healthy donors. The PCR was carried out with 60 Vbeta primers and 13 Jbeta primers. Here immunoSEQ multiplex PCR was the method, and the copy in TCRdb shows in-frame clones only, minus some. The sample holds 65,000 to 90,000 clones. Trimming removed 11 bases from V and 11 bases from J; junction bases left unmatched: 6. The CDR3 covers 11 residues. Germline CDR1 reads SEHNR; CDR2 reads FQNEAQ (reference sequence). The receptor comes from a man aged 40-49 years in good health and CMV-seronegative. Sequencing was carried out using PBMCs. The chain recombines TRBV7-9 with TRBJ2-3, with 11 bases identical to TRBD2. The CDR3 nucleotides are TGTGCCTCCTCTAGCGGGGGGCAGCAGTATTTT. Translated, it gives CASSSGGQQYF.